This T cell receptor beta chain was recorded in a study of blood T cell repertoires in COVID-19. Study context: The United States, Italy and Spain supplied acute and convalescent COVID-19 samples. The analysed material was cDNA or gDNA that came from T cells, B-cell-depleted T cells, or PBMCs.

Per the germline V gene, CDR1 is SGHTA and CDR2 is FQGNSA. The CDR3 loop spans 15 amino acids. V lost 5 bases, J lost 1 base, and 13 bases lay in between. As originally analysed: By means of reference gene primer amplification, nucleated cell counts were estimated. The table came from immunoSEQ multiplex PCR; TCRdb's copy has only in-frame clones and leaves some out. V and J calls and clone size are as listed in that table; D and trimming were resolved from the DNA. The data show 100,000 or so clones, about 89% seen once. The clonotype comes from a man aged 55-75 years with acute or convalescent COVID-19. The sample was peripheral blood. This chain links TRBV7-2 with TRBJ2-3; D perhaps matches TRBD2 (6 bases). The CDR3 sequence is CASSQHSGRTDTQYF. DNA of the CDR3: TGTGCCAGCAGCCAGCATAGCGGCCGCACAGATACGCAGTATTTT.